These 6 T cell receptor beta chains originate from one sample sequenced in a study of T-cell reconstitution after alpha-beta-depleted transplantation in children. The library targeted TCRbeta and was prepared with unique molecular identifiers. TCRdb reprocessed the PCR reads via MiXCR and lists one record per CDR3 protein. The sample contains 210,000 or so distinct CDR3 sequences, around 9.6% of which appear only once. Sequencing used PBMCs from the stem cell graft donor, obtained from the stem cell graft. The receptors come from a human donor who donated a stem cell graft to a child with acute lymphoblastic leukemia.

Details on this clonotype: Being one base from a much bigger clone, this may be a read error. In this CDR3 the conserved last residue, phenylalanine or tryptophan, is missing, so a read error is likely. The rearrangement joins TRBV20-1 to TRBJ1-5; TRBD1 agrees at 9 bases. This CDR3 is built from 13 residues. J lost 5 bases, V lost 5 bases, and 4 bases had no gene match. Germline CDR1 DFQATT, CDR2 SNEGSKA (reference sequence). CDR3 sequence reads: CSAQTGGDQPQHC. Here the CDR3 DNA reads TGCAGTGCTCAGACAGGGGGGGATCAGCCCCAGCATTGT.

This clonotype was seen at least ten times. V is TRBV6-1 and J is TRBJ1-1, with D unresolved. There are 13 residues in the CDR3. V lost 6 bases, J lost 1 base, and 9 bases lay in between. The germline CDR1 and CDR2 sequences are MNHNS and SASEGT. The CDR3 spells CASRARQNTEAFF. The DNA of the CDR3 is TGTGCCAGCAGGGCCAGGCAGAACACTGAAGCTTTCTTT.

V gene TRBV15 combines with J gene TRBJ2-1; D possibly uses TRBD1 or TRBD2 (5 bases each). V lost 0 bases, J lost 0 bases, and 18 bases lay in between. Looked up from germline, CDR1 is LNHNV and CDR2 is YYDKDF (reference sequence). This CDR3 has 19 amino acids. For the CDR3, the DNA is TGTGCCACCAGCAGAGATTCAGGGACCCCCAGCGGCTCCTACAATGAGCAGTTCTTC. Its translation: CATSRDSGTPSGSYNEQFF.

V gene TRBV6-1 combines with J gene TRBJ2-5; perhaps TRBD1 as D (6 bases). Trimming stripped 6 bases from V and 5 bases from J, with 19 bases between. This CDR3 comprises 15 residues. Germline lookup yields CDR1 MNHNS and CDR2 SASEGT. CDR3 in DNA: TGTGCCAGCAGCAAAATTAGACAGGTCGGGGAGACCCAGTACTTC. The encoded protein is CASSKIRQVGETQYF.

This clonotype came up many times. V gene TRBV5-5 combines with J gene TRBJ2-2, with D unclear. Looked up from germline, CDR1 is SGHKS and CDR2 is YYEKEE (reference sequence). V was shortened by 4 bases and J by 0 bases, with 13 bases between the two germline ends. CDR3 length equals 16 residues. The CDR3 DNA reads TGTGCCAGCAGCGGGTTACAGCTCGCGAACACCGGGGAGCTGTTTTTT. Protein: CASSGLQLANTGELFF.

This chain joins TRBV6-5 and TRBJ1-5; D is uncertain. The CDR3 spans 14 residues. Germline V lookup: CDR1 MNHEY, CDR2 SVGAGI. Trimming pared 0 bases from V and 4 bases from J, leaving 7 bases between. This chain's CDR3 is CASSYSEKNQPQHF. CDR3 nucleotides: TGTGCCAGCAGTTACTCCGAGAAAAATCAGCCCCAGCATTTT.